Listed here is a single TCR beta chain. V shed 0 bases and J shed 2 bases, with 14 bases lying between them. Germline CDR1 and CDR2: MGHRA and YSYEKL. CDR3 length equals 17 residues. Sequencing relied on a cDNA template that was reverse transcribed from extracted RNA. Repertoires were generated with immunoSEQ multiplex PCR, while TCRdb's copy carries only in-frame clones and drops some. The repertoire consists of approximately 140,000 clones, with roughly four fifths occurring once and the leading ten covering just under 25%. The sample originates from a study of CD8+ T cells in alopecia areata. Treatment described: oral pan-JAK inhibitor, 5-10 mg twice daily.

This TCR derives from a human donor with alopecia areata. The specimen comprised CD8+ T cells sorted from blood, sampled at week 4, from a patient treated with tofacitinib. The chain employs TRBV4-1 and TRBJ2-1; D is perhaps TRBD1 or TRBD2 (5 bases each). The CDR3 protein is CASSQDGDPWAYNEQFF. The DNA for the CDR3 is TGCGCCAGCAGCCAAGATGGGGACCCGTGGGCCTACAATGAGCAGTTCTTC.